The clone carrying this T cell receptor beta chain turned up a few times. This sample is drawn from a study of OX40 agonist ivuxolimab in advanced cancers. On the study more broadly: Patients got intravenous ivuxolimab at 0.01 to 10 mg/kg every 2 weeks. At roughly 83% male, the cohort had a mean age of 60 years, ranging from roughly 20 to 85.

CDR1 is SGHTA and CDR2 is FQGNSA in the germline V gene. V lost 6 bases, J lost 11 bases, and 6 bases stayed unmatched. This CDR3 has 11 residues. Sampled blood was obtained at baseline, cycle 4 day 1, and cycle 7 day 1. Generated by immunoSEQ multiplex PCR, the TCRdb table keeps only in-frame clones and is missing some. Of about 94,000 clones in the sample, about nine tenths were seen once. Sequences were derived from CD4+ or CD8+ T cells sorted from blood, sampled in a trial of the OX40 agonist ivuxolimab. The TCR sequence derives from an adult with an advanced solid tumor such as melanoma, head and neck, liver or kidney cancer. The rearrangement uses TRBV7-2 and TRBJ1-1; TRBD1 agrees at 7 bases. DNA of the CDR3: TGTGCCAGCAGAGACAGGGAAGGGGCTTTCTTT. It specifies CASRDREGAFF.